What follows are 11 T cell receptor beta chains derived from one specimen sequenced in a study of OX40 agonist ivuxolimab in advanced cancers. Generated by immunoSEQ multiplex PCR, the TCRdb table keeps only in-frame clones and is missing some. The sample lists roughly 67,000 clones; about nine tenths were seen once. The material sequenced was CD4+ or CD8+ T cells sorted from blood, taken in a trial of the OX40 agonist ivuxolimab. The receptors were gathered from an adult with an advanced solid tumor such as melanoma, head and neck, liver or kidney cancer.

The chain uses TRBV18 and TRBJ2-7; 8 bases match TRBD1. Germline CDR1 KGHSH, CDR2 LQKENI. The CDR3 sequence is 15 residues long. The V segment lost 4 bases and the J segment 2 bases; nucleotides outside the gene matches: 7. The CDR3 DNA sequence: TGTGCCAGCTCACTTGGACAGGGCCGGACCTACGAGCAGTACTTC. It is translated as CASSLGQGRTYEQYF.

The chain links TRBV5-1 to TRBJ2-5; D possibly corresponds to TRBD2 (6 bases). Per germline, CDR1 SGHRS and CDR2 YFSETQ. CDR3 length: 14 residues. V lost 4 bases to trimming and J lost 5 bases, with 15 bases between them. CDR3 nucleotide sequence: TGCGCCAGCAGCGTCGGGACTCACCGGGAGACCCAGTACTTC. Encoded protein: CASSVGTHRETQYF.

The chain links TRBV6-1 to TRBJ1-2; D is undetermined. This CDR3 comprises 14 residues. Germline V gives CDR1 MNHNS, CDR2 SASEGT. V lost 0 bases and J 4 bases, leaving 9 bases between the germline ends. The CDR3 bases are TGTGCCAGCAGTGAAGCGCGCGGGGTCTATGGCTACACCTTC. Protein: CASSEARGVYGYTF.

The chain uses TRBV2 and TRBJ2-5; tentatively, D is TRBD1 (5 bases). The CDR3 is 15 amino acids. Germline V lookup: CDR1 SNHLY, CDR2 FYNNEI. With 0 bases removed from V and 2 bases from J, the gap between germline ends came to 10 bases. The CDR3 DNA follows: TGTGCCAGCAGTGAAGCAGGGGCCCCGCAAGAGACCCAGTACTTC. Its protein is CASSEAGAPQETQYF.

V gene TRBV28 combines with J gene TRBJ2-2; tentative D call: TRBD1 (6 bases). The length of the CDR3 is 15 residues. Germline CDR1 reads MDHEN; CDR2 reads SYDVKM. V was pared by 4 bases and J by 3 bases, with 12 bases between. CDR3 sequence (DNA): TGTGCCAGCAGTTCCTCTGACAGGCACACCGGGGAGCTGTTTTTT. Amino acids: CASSSSDRHTGELFF.

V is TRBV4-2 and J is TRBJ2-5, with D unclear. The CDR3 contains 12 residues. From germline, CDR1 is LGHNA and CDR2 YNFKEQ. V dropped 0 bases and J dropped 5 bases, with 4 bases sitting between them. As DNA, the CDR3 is TGTGCCAGCAGCCAAGATAGGGAGACCCAGTACTTC. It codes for CASSQDRETQYF.

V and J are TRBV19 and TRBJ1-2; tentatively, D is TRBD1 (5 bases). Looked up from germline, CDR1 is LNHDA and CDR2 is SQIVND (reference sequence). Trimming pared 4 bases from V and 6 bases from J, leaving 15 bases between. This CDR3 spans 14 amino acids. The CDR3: CASSTYQGFDGYTF. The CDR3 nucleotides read TGTGCCAGTAGTACCTATCAGGGATTTGATGGCTACACCTTC.

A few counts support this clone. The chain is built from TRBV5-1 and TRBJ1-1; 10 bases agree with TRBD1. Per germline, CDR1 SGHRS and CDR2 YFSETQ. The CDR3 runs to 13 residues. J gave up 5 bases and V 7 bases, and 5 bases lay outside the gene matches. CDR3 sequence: CASRRDRGTEAFF. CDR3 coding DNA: TGCGCCAGCCGCCGGGACAGGGGAACTGAAGCTTTCTTT.

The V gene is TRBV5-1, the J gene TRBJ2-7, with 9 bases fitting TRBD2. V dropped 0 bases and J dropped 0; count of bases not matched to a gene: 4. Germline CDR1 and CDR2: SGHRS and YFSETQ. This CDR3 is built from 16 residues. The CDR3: CASSLVSGSSSYEQYF. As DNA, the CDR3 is TGCGCCAGCAGCTTGGTTAGCGGGAGCTCCTCCTACGAGCAGTACTTC.

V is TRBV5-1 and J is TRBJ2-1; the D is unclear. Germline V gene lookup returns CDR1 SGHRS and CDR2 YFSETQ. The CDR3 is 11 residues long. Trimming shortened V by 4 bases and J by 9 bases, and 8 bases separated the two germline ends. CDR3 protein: CASSTSIEQFF. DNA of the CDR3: TGCGCCAGCAGCACCTCGATTGAGCAGTTCTTC.

CDR3 region: CASSSGTGKAGELFF. The CDR3 DNA follows: TGTGCCAGCAGCTCCGGGACAGGGAAGGCCGGGGAGCTGTTTTTT. V and J are TRBV7-2 and TRBJ2-2; 9 positions match TRBD1. Germline CDR1 is SGHTA and CDR2 is FQGNSA. CDR3 length equals 15 residues. J lost 6 bases, V lost 4 bases, and 6 bases had no gene match.